The clone carrying this TCR beta chain was detected only once. Its antigen remains unknown. Germline CDR1 is SGHRS and CDR2 is YFSETQ. This CDR3 spans 15 amino acids. J lost 7 bases, V lost 2 bases, and 5 bases had no gene match. The sample is drawn from a study of T cells in Graves' hyperthyroidism and ophthalmopathy. The wider study: Blood from the periphery was taken at initial diagnosis, before any treatment.

These patients, aged 18 to 65, had recently diagnosed hyperthyroidism lasting under 2 months. The study's findings and limits: Among clonotypes expanded in thyroid above 0.001, most were also found in blood. In validation, the model predicted ophthalmopathy. These predictions came a median roughly 7.1 months before onset.

RNA transcripts served as the template for amplifying TCR beta CDR3 regions. When the TCR CDR3 underwent first-round RT-PCR, the HTBI primer set was used. A single record per CDR3 protein comes from TCRdb applying MiXCR to the multiplex PCR reads. Among roughly 300,000 distinct CDR3 sequences listed, 18% were seen once. The V call is TRBV5-1, the J call TRBJ1-5; TRBD1 agrees at 11 bases. The sample was blood. This sequence was found in a woman aged 50 to 60 with Graves' hyperthyroidism. The CDR3, as DNA: TGCGCCAGCAGCTTAGGGACAGGGGGACAACAGCCCCAGCATTTT. Translated, it gives CASSLGTGGQQPQHF.